The sample holds one count of the clone carrying this T cell receptor (beta chain). Its antigen remains unknown. 13 Jbeta primers and 60 Vbeta primers were used for the PCR. TCRdb's table, derived via immunoSEQ multiplex PCR, lists solely in-frame clones and lacks some. The sample shows 150,000 to 200,000 clones, 78% of them seen only once. The sample comes from a study of cytomegalovirus exposure and HLA in healthy donors. Study overall: Among the roughly 380 donors who were genotyped, approximately 83% fell in the genetic ancestry cluster that is associated with self-reported Caucasian donors.

Broader study findings: Exclusion applied to some V segments, including TRBV6-2 and TRBV6-3, as they were indistinguishable. Confirmation in vitro established that three CMV-associated chains were specific for CMV antigens.

CDR1 is MNHEY and CDR2 is SVGAGI in the germline V gene. This CDR3 has 13 residues. Trimming took 0 bases from V and 7 from J, leaving 7 bases between them. This sequence originates from a male donor in good health and CMV-seronegative. The rearrangement links TRBV6-5 to TRBJ1-5, with D unclear. The material sequenced was PBMCs. CDR3 residues: CASSYSLEQPQHF. In DNA, the CDR3 is TGTGCCAGCAGTTACTCGTTGGAGCAGCCCCAGCATTTT.